A single sample is the source of the 20 T cell receptor beta chains below, sequenced in a study of blood T cell repertoires in COVID-19. Data came from immunoSEQ multiplex PCR; TCRdb stores just in-frame clones and leaves some out. The data show 200,000 or so clones, around four fifths seen once. Sequenced sample: peripheral blood. These receptors were obtained from a human donor in a cohort sampled during active COVID-19.

This clone showed up just a few times. The V call is TRBV19, the J call TRBJ1-5; D remains ambiguous. CDR1 and CDR2 (germline): LNHDA, SQIVND (reference sequence). Trimming left V 3 bases short and J 2 bases short, with 11 bases between. The CDR3 is 15 residues long. The chain's CDR3 is CASSIQVAGNQPQHF. CDR3 nucleotides: TGTGCCAGTAGTATCCAAGTAGCGGGCAATCAGCCCCAGCATTTT.

CDR3 nucleotides: TGTGCCAGCACCGTGGGGGCGCGAGAAAAACTGTTTTTT. Protein sequence: CASTVGAREKLFF. The rearrangement uses TRBV6-5 and TRBJ1-4; D is perhaps TRBD1 (6 bases). The ends were cut back, 7 bases at V and 8 bases at J, with 14 bases in the middle. The germline V gene encodes CDR1 MNHEY and CDR2 SVGAGI. The CDR3 sequence is 13 residues long.

The J gene is TRBJ1-1, the V gene TRBV5-1; D is unresolved. Germline V gene lookup returns CDR1 SGHRS and CDR2 YFSETQ. Trimming shortened V by 2 bases and J by 1 base, and 9 bases separated the two germline ends. There are 14 residues in the CDR3. The CDR3: CASSLDHRNTEAFF. The CDR3 DNA sequence: TGCGCCAGCAGCTTAGACCACAGGAACACTGAAGCTTTCTTT.

This clone has only a few counts. The rearrangement links TRBV19 to TRBJ1-2; 7 bases fit TRBD1. The CDR3 extends over 13 amino acids. CDR1 is LNHDA, CDR2 SQIVND, per germline (reference sequence). V dropped 4 bases and J dropped 3; count of bases not matched to a gene: 2. CDR3 nucleotide sequence: TGTGCCAGTAGTACAACAGGGGACTATGGCTACACCTTC. Translation gives CASSTTGDYGYTF.

The chain carries TRBV5-1 and TRBJ1-6; tentatively, D is TRBD1 (5 bases). The ends were cut back, 3 bases at V and 10 bases at J, with 17 bases in the middle. Germline CDR1 and CDR2: SGHRS and YFSETQ. CDR3 size: 15 residues. The CDR3 is CASSSWDSERSPLHF. The CDR3 DNA sequence: TGCGCCAGCAGCTCATGGGACTCAGAGAGGTCACCCCTCCACTTT.

J is TRBJ1-2 and V is TRBV28; TRBD1 agrees at 7 bases. The J segment lost 4 bases and the V segment lost 6 bases, leaving 11 bases of the junction unmatched. CDR1 MDHEN and CDR2 SYDVKM come from the germline V gene. CDR3 length equals 15 residues. DNA for the CDR3: TGTGCCAGCAGCAGCACCGGGACAGCCGTCTATGGCTACACCTTC. It specifies CASSSTGTAVYGYTF.

This clone was seen only a few times. The chain has TRBV19 and TRBJ1-2; unclear D gene. Per the germline V gene, CDR1 is LNHDA and CDR2 is SQIVND (reference sequence). The CDR3 has 14 residues. V lost 5 bases, J lost 2 bases, and 12 bases lay in between. The CDR3 loop is CASSPGSQNYGYTF. The CDR3 DNA reads TGTGCCAGTAGTCCGGGGAGCCAGAACTATGGCTACACCTTC. Complete variable domain (other parts from reference TRBV19 and TRBJ1-2): DGGITQSPKYLFRKEGQNVTLSCEQNLNHDAMYWYRQDPGQGLRLIYYSQIVNDFQKGDIAEGYSVSREKKESFPLTVTSAQKNPTAFYLCASSPGSQNYGYTFGSGTRLTVV.

The CDR3, as DNA: TGTGCCAGCTCACCGGACAGGGTTGCAACTAATGAAAAACTGTTTTTT. This encodes CASSPDRVATNEKLFF. The J gene is TRBJ1-4, the V gene TRBV18, with 8 positions matching TRBD1. The germline CDR1 and CDR2 sequences are KGHSH and LQKENI. This CDR3 contains 16 residues. Trimming took 3 bases from V and 0 from J; bases not matched to a gene: 3.

The gene calls are TRBV3-1 (or the pseudogene TRBV3-2) and TRBJ2-1; TRBD1 agrees at 7 bases. The CDR3 extends over 16 amino acids. Trimming took 1 base from V and 7 from J; bases not matched to a gene: 10. Germline assignment: CDR1 LGHDT and CDR2 YNNKEL (reference sequence). The CDR3: CASSQGRGRGRNEQFF. The CDR3 region has the DNA TGTGCCAGCAGCCAAGGTCGGGGCAGGGGGAGAAATGAGCAGTTCTTC.

The chain couples TRBV3-1 (or the pseudogene TRBV3-2) to TRBJ1-2; 8 bases fit TRBD1. Germline lookup yields CDR1 LGHDT and CDR2 YNNKEL (reference sequence). The CDR3 is made up of 16 amino acids. V shed 0 bases and J 6 bases; nucleotides not matched to a gene: 9. The CDR3 DNA is TGTGCCAGCAGCCAAGAATCACAGGGGGGTTTTAATGGCTACACCTTC. Residues: CASSQESQGGFNGYTF.

The chain employs TRBV5-1 and TRBJ1-6, with D perhaps matching TRBD1 (5 bases). V lost 1 base and J lost 4, with 6 bases in between. The CDR3 runs to 14 residues. Germline V gene data show CDR1 as SGHRS and CDR2 as YFSETQ. The CDR3 sequence: CASSLQGYNSPLHF. CDR3 sequence (DNA): TGCGCCAGCAGCTTGCAGGGATATAATTCACCCCTCCACTTT.

This clone came up once. This rearrangement joins TRBV3-1 (or the pseudogene TRBV3-2) to TRBJ2-3, with D unresolved. The CDR3 spans 12 residues. Per germline, CDR1 LGHDT and CDR2 YNNKEL (reference sequence). V was pared by 4 bases and J by 6 bases, with 8 bases between. The CDR3 nucleotides read TGTGCCAGCAGCCCCCACGGGGATACGCAGTATTTT. Translation gives CASSPHGDTQYF.

The V call is TRBV6-5, the J call TRBJ1-2, with a tentative D call TRBD1 (5 bases). Trimming removed 5 bases at V and 4 bases at J, with 8 bases between. CDR1 and CDR2 from the germline V gene are MNHEY and SVGAGI. CDR3 length: 12 residues. The CDR3 region has the DNA TGTGCCAGCAGTATGGGGGGCTATGGCTACACCTTC. It translates to CASSMGGYGYTF.

This chain joins TRBV28 and TRBJ1-5; the D gene is possibly TRBD1 (5 bases). In germline, CDR1 is MDHEN, CDR2 SYDVKM. V was cut by 6 bases and J by 4 bases, with 19 bases left in between. The CDR3 totals 16 residues. The CDR3 spells CASSPGGGMRNQPQHF. DNA of the CDR3: TGTGCCAGCAGCCCCGGGGGGGGGATGAGGAATCAGCCCCAGCATTTT.

The V call is TRBV19, the J call TRBJ2-5; TRBD2 matches at 7 bases. Germline V gene sequence: CDR1 LNHDA, CDR2 SQIVND (reference sequence). This CDR3 has 15 residues. V lost 5 bases and J lost 4; bases outside the gene matches: 10. Written as DNA, the CDR3 is TGTGCCAGTAGTGGGGCGGGAGTGGTAGGAGAGACCCAGTACTTC. This translates into CASSGAGVVGETQYF.

This clone is a singleton in its sample. This rearrangement joins TRBV7-9 to TRBJ2-2; D possibly corresponds to TRBD2 (7 bases). The CDR3 is 14 residues long. V gave up 7 bases and J gave up 5 bases, with 14 bases separating them. The germline V gene has CDR1 SEHNR and CDR2 FQNEAQ (reference sequence). The CDR3 loop is CASILRGGTGELFF. The CDR3 DNA sequence: TGTGCCAGCATACTTAGGGGGGGAACCGGGGAGCTGTTTTTT.

The rearrangement uses TRBV30 and TRBJ1-1, with 9 bases fitting TRBD1. After removal of 2 bases from V and 10 bases from J, the junction contained 5 bases not matched to a gene. The germline gives CDR1 GTSNPN, CDR2 SVGIG (reference sequence). The CDR3 has 12 residues. The CDR3 region has the DNA TGTGCCTGGAGTCTTCGACAGGGGGGAGCTTTCTTT. Residues: CAWSLRQGGAFF.

This chain uses TRBV11-2 with TRBJ2-5; 8 bases are shared with TRBD1. The CDR3 is 16 amino acids. Trimming took 1 base from V and 2 from J; bases not matched to a gene: 6. The germline V gene encodes CDR1 SGHAT and CDR2 FQNNGV. This chain's CDR3 is CASSLGTGGNQETQYF. The CDR3 DNA follows: TGTGCCAGCAGCTTAGGTACAGGGGGGAATCAAGAGACCCAGTACTTC.

The chain combines TRBV5-1 with TRBJ2-2, with D perhaps matching TRBD1 (6 bases). Germline V gives CDR1 SGHRS, CDR2 YFSETQ. There are 14 residues in the CDR3. The V end lost 4 bases, the J end lost 6 bases, and 13 bases lay between the germline ends. The CDR3 region is CASSDDRFPGELFF. In DNA form, the CDR3 reads TGCGCCAGCAGCGACGACAGGTTTCCCGGGGAGCTGTTTTTT.

J is TRBJ2-1 and V is TRBV5-1, with a tentative D call TRBD2 (5 bases). Germline values: CDR1 SGHRS, CDR2 YFSETQ. The CDR3 is made up of 12 amino acids. Trimming took 4 bases from V and 8 from J, leaving 10 bases between them. The CDR3 DNA follows: TGCGCCAGCAGCACGGGGTACGATGAGCAGTTCTTC. Translated: CASSTGYDEQFF.